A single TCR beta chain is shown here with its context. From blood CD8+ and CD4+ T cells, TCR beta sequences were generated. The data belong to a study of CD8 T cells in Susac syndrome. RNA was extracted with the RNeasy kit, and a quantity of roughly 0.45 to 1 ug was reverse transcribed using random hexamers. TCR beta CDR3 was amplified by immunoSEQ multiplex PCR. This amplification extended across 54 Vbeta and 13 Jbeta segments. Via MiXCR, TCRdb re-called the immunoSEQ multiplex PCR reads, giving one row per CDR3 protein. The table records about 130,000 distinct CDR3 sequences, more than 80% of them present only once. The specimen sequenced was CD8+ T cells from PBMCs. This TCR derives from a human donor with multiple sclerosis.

The CDR3 is CASSDSRTTEAFF. The CDR3 nucleotides are TGTGCCAGCAGTGATTCCAGGACCACTGAAGCTTTCTTT. The V call is TRBV2, the J call TRBJ1-1; D unresolved. The V and J ends lost 3 bases and 4 bases respectively, with 9 bases between them. The CDR3 sequence is 13 residues long. The germline V gene has CDR1 SNHLY and CDR2 FYNNEI.